The T cell receptor (beta chain) under discussion was sequenced for a study of cytomegalovirus exposure and HLA in healthy donors (dated by TCRdb to about 2017). Context from the whole study: According to a later analysis, one platform produced both the 100 to 150 validation repertoires and the roughly 640 repertoires of the first cohort. Along with the 666-subject first cohort, a separate validation cohort of more than 90 different subjects was used. The study combined high-throughput TCR immunosequencing, statistical association of individual TCRs with disease status, and machine learning to predict cytomegalovirus infection status. The aim of the study was to test whether cataloging public T cell receptors could identify signatures of past pathogen exposure.

The donors belonged to the validation cohort of approximately 130 subjects, which was separate from the approximately 660-subject first cohort. Preparation of the library involved the immunoSEQ multiplex PCR assay. As for how the authors treated the data: A statistical classification framework was built to diagnose cytomegalovirus status from the catalog of TCR beta chain sequences. Imported from immuneACCESS, the table was reduced by TCRdb to in-frame sequences with V and J called. These copies leave out some clones; in studies compared against another copy, an unresolved V gene accounts for under half, and the cause of the remainder is not known. The D gene and trimming were derived from the DNA, and the V and J assignments and clone size from that table. The sample records more than 85,000 clones, over 75% of which are singletons. The top ten clones comprise 1.4% to 1.5% of the sample. The CDR3 contains 16 residues, cysteine and phenylalanine counted. Just the 48-base CDR3 DNA is kept, in frame starting at base 1. In the germline V gene, CDR1 corresponds to MNHNS and CDR2 to SASEGT. The V end loses 2 bases and the J end loses 0 bases, and a stretch of 12 bases separates them.

Comment on this clone: What antigen it recognizes has not been identified. Base-call qualities are not available, and no considerably larger clone is one nucleotide away.

What the authors observed across the whole study: Across donors, most TCR sequences were observed very rarely, whereas some public TCRs were present in many individuals. A later analysis found that TCRs clustered in the first cohort also tended to co-occur in the 100 to 150 validation repertoires, with approximately 93% of cluster scores above 0. A later analysis lacked HLA typing for the validation cohort, so it scored co-occurrence in that cohort across all 110 or so repertoires. According to the authors, the approach could potentially be generalized to other disease states and immunological phenotypes. In vitro tests confirmed that a few of the cytomegalovirus-associated TCR beta chains recognize cytomegalovirus antigens. In both the original and validation cohorts, the classifier was reported to diagnose cytomegalovirus status with high specificity and sensitivity. A total of 150 to 200 TCR beta chains were listed by the study as associated with cytomegalovirus.

The chain uses TRBV6-1 and TRBJ2-3, and the D gene may be TRBD2, 6 bases matching. The sample taken for sequencing was PBMCs. The TCR was taken from a woman aged 25 to 39 in good health and CMV-seropositive. CDR3 region: CASSELGTGSTDTQYF. At the DNA level, the sequence is TGTGCCAGCAGTGAATTAGGGACTGGCAGCACAGATACGCAGTATTTT.